Listed here is a single T cell receptor beta chain. Which antigen it targets is not known. No per-base quality is available; no much larger clone lies one base away. V ends up 1 base short and J 6 bases short, with an unmatched junction base count of 8. Taken from cysteine to phenylalanine, the CDR3 has 17 residues. CDR3 DNA is the only sequence kept; it has 51 bases, read in frame from the first base. CDR1 LGHNA and CDR2 YNFKEQ were looked up in the germline V gene. The sample originates from a study of T cell changes during pregnancy in multiple sclerosis (dated by TCRdb to the late 2010s). Context from the whole study: In women with multiple sclerosis, the researchers looked at how the T cell repertoire shifted as pregnancy progressed.

Receptors were amplified or captured by the immunoSEQ multiplex PCR assay. TCRdb's version of the immuneACCESS table is confined to in-frame rearrangements and falls short of the full clone set. An unresolved V gene accounts for under half of the shortfall where checked; the remainder is of unknown origin. The table for this sample lists approximately 100,000 clones; more than 85% of them were counted only once. 2.5% to 3.5% of the sample is held by the ten biggest clonotypes. The sequencing here drew on peripheral blood, taken in the second trimester of pregnancy. The receptor was isolated from a female donor with multiple sclerosis, enrolled in a pregnancy study. Here the chain combines TRBV4-2 and TRBJ2-2; 10 bases in the middle match TRBD2. The nucleotide sequence is given as TGTGCCAGCAGCCAAGGGGTAGCGGGAGGCGAGGCCGGGGAGCTGTTTTTT. This is translated as CASSQGVAGGEAGELFF.